This TCR beta chain was sequenced for a study of early T cells in non-severe SARS-CoV-2 infection. Study-wide context: Sequencing input comprised bulk RNA from unsorted whole blood; chain pairing was not available.

This clonotype was seen repeatedly, ten times or more. TCRdb re-called the 5' RACE reads with MiXCR, one entry per CDR3 protein. The sample holds approximately 100,000 distinct CDR3 sequences; 8% to 13% are singletons and the top ten take approximately 5.4%. The clonotype originates from an adult who was a healthcare worker with PCR-confirmed SARS-CoV-2 infection or an uninfected control (not recorded which). The sample comprised whole blood.

The CDR3 DNA reads TGTGCCAGCAGCCAAGAGTGGACACCCGGCGCTGAAGCTTTCTTT. It codes for CASSQEWTPGAEAFF. The rearrangement uses TRBV3-1 and TRBJ1-1, with D possibly TRBD1 on 5 matching bases. The germline gives CDR1 LGHDT, CDR2 YNNKEL (reference sequence). V was cut by 0 bases and J by 6 bases, with 14 bases left in between. The CDR3 has 15 amino acids.